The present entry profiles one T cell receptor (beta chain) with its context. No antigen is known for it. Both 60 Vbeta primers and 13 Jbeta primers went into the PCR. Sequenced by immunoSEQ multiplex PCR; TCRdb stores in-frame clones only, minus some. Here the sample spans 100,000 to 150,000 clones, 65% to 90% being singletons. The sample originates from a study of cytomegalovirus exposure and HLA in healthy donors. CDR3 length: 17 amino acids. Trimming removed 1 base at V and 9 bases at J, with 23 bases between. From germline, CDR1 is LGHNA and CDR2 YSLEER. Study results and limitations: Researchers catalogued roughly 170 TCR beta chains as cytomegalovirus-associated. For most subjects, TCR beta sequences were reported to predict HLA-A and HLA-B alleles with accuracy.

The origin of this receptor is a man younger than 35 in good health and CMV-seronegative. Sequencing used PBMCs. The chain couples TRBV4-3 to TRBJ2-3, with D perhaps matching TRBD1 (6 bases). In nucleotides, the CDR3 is TGCGCCAGCAGCCAAGTGTCCCCGGGACATTCCGCGGCCACGCAGTATTTT. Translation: CASSQVSPGHSAATQYF.